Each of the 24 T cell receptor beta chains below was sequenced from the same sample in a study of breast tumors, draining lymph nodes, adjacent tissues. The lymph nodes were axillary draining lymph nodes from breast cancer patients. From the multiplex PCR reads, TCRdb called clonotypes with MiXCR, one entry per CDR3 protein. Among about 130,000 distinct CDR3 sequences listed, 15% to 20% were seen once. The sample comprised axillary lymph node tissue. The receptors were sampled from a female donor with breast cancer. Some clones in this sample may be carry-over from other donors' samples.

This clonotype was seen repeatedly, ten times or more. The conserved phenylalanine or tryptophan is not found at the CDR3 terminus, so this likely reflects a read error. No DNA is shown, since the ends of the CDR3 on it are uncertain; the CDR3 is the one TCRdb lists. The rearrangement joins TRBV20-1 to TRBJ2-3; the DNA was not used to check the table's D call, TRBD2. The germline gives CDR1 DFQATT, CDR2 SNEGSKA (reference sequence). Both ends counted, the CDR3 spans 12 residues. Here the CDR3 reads CSAREKLRANSL.

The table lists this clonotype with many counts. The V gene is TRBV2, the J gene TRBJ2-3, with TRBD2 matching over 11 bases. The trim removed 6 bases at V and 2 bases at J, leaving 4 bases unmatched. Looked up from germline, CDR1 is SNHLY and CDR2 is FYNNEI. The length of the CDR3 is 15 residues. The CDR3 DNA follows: TGTGCCAGCAGGAAACTAGCGGGAGTCACAGATACGCAGTATTTT. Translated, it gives CASRKLAGVTDTQYF. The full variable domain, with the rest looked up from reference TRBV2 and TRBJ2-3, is EPEVTQTPSHQVTQMGQEVILRCVPISNHLYFYWYRQILGQKVEFLVSFYNNEISEKSEIFDDQFSVERPDGSNFTLKIRSTKLEDSAMYFCASRKLAGVTDTQYFGPGTRLTVL.

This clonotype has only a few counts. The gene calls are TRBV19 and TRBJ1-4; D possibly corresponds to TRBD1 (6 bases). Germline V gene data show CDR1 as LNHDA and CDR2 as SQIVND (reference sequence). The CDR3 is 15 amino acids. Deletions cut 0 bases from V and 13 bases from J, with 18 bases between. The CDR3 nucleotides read TGTGCCAGTAGTATAGATCGGGACAATTTCGCGGGACTGTTTTTT. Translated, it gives CASSIDRDNFAGLFF.

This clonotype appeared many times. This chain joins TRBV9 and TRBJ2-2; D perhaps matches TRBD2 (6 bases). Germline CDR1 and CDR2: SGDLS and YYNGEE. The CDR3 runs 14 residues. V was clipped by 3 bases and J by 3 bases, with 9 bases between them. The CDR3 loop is CASSGASDTGELFF. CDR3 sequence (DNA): TGTGCCAGCAGCGGGGCTAGCGACACCGGGGAGCTGTTTTTT.

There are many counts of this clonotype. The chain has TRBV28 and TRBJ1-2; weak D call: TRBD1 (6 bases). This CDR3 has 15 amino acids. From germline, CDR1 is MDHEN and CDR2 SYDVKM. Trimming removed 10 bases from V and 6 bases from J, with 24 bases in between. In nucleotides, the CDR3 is TGTGCCATCCCTAGTGGTGACCGTCAGGGGAATGGCTACACCTTC. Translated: CAIPSGDRQGNGYTF.

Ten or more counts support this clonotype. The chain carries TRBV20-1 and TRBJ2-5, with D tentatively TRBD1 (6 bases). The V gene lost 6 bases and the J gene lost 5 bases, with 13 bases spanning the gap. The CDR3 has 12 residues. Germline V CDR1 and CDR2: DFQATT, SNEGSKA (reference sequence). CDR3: CSAGPGDETQYF. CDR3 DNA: TGCAGTGCAGGGCCAGGGGATGAGACCCAGTACTTC.

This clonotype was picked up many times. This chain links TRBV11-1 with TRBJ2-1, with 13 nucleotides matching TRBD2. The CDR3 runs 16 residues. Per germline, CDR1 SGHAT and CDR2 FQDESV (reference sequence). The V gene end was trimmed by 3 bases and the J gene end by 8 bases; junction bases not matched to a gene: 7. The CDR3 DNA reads TGTGCCAGCAGCTTCCCGGGACTAGCGGGATTAGATGAGCAGTTCTTC. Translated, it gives CASSFPGLAGLDEQFF.

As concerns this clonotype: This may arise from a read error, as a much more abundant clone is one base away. CDR3 residues: CATGDRGKSGRGSTDTQYF. The CDR3 DNA reads as TGTGCCACCGGGGACAGGGGAAAAAGCGGGAGGGGTAGCACAGATACGCAGTATTTT. V gene TRBV24-1 combines with J gene TRBJ2-3; the D gene could be TRBD1 or TRBD2 (10 bases each). The CDR3 has 19 residues. CDR1 is KGHDR, CDR2 SFDVKD, per germline. The V end was cut by 9 bases, the J end by 0 bases, with 27 bases between.

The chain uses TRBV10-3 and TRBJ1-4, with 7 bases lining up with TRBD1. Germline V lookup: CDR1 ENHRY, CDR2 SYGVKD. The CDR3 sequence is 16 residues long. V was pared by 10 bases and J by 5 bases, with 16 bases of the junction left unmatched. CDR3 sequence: CASRRGLGTANEKLFF. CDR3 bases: TGTGCCAGCAGGAGGGGGCTAGGGACAGCGAATGAAAAACTGTTTTTT.

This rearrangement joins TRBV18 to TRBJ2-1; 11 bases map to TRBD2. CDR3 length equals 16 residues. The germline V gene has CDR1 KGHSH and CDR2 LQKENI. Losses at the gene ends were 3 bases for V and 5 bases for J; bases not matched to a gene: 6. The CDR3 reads CASSPRLAGINNEQFF. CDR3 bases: TGTGCCAGCTCACCGAGACTAGCGGGAATAAACAATGAGCAGTTCTTC.

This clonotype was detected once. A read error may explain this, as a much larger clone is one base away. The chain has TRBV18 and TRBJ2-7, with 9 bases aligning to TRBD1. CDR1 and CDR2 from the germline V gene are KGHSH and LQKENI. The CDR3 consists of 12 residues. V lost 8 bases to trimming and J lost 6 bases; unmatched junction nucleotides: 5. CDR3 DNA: TGTGCCAGCCCACGACAGGGGGGCGAGCAGTACTTC. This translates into CASPRQGGEQYF.

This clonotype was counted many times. CDR3 nucleotide sequence: TGTGCCAGCAGCCTTCGGGGGAGCAATCAGCCCCAGCATTTT. It encodes CASSLRGSNQPQHF. V usage is TRBV7-2 and J usage is TRBJ1-5, with D perhaps matching TRBD1 (5 bases). This CDR3 is built from 14 residues. Germline V gives CDR1 SGHTA, CDR2 FQGNSA. Trimming removed 5 bases at V and 1 base at J, with 9 bases between.

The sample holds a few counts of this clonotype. CDR3 sequence (DNA): TGCAGTGCACGAGGCGACTTATTAACCTCTGGGGCCAACGTCCTGACTTTC. Residues: CSARGDLLTSGANVLTF. The chain carries TRBV20-1 and TRBJ2-6; D remains unclear. This CDR3 spans 17 amino acids. V was shortened by 6 bases and J by 0 bases, with 18 bases between the two germline ends. Germline V gene sequence: CDR1 DFQATT, CDR2 SNEGSKA (reference sequence).

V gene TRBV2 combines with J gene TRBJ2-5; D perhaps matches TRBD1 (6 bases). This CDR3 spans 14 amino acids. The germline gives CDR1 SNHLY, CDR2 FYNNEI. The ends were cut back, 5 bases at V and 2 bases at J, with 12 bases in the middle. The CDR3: CASSHRTEQETQYF. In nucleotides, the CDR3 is TGTGCCAGCAGTCATAGGACAGAACAAGAGACCCAGTACTTC.

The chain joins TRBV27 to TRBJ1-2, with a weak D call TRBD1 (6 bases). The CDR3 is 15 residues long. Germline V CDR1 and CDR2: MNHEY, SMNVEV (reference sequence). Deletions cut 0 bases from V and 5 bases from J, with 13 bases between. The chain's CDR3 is CASSLSTGCPYGYTF. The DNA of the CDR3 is TGTGCCAGCAGTTTATCAACAGGGTGCCCGTATGGCTACACCTTC.

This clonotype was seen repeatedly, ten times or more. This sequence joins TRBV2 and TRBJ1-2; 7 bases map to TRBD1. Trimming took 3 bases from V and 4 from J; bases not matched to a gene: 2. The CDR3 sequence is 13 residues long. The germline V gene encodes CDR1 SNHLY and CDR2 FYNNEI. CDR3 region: CASSDGTAYGYTF. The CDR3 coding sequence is TGTGCCAGCAGTGACGGGACAGCCTATGGCTACACCTTC.

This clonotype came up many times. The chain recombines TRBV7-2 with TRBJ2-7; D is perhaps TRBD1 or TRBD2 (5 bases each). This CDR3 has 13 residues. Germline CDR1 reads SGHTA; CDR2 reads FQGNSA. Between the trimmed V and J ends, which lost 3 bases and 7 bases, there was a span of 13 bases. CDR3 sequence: CASSFTGGSEQYF. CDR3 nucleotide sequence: TGTGCCAGCAGCTTCACAGGAGGATCGGAGCAGTACTTC.

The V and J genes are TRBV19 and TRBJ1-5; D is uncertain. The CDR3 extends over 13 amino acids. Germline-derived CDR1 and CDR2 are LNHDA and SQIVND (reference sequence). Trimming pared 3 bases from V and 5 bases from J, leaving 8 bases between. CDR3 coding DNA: TGTGCCAGTAGTATCGGGCGGGATCAGCCCCAGCATTTT. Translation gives CASSIGRDQPQHF.

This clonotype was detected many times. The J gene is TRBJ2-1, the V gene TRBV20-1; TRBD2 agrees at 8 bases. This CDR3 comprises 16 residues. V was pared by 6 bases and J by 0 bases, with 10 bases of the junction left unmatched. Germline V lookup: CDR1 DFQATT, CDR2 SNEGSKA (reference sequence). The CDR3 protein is CSAKLDSGISYNEQFF. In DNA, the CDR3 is TGCAGTGCCAAACTTGATAGCGGGATCTCCTACAATGAGCAGTTCTTC.

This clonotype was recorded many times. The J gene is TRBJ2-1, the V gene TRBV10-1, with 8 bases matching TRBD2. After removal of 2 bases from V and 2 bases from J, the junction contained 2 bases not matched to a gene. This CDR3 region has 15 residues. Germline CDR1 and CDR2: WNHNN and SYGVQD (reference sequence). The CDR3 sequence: CASSELSGAYNEQFF. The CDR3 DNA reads TGCGCCAGCAGTGAGCTTAGCGGGGCCTACAATGAGCAGTTCTTC.

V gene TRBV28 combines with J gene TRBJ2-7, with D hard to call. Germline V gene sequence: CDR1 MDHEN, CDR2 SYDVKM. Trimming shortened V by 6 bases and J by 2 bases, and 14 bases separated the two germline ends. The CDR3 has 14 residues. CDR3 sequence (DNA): TGTGCCAGCAGGCCTGTTGGTCCTGCCTACGAGCAGTACTTC. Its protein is CASRPVGPAYEQYF.

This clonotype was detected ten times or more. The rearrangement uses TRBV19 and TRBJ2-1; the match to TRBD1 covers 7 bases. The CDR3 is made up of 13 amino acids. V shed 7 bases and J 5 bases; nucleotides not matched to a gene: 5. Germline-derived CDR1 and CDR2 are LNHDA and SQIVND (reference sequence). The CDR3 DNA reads TGTGCCAGTACCCGGGACAGTAACAATGAGCAGTTCTTC. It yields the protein CASTRDSNNEQFF.

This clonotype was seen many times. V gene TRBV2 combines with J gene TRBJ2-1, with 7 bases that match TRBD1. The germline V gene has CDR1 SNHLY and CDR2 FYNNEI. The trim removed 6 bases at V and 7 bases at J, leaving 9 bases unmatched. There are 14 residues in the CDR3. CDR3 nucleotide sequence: TGTGCCAGCAGCGAGACAGGGAGAGGAAATGAGCAGTTCTTC. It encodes CASSETGRGNEQFF.

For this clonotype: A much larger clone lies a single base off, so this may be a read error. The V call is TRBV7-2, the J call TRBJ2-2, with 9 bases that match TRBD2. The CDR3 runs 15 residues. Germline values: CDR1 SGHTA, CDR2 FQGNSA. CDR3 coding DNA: TGTGCCAACAGCTCGGAACTAGCGGGCACCGGGGAGCTGTTTTTT. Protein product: CANSSELAGTGELFF.